These T cell receptor beta chains were read from a single sample in a study of Ad26.COV2.S vaccination and SARS-CoV-2 variants. Repertoires were generated with immunoSEQ multiplex PCR, while TCRdb's copy carries only in-frame clones and drops some. The sample gives 450,000 to 550,000 clones, 85% to 90% of which show up once; approximately 2.5% is in the top ten. Sample: peripheral blood, taken in a trial of Ad26.COV2.S vaccine versus placebo. These receptor sequences come from a person aged 18-60 years who received the Ad26.COV2.S COVID-19 vaccine or a placebo. Each CDR3 is given with its conserved first and last residue. The D gene is left open where the match is weak. Clone sizes are given selectively: once, few, many, or a class where the clone is expanded.

V gene: TRBV28; J gene: TRBJ2-7; D gene: NA; clone size: NA; CDR3 protein: CASSHLGPDRDPVHF; CDR3 DNA: TGTGCCAGCAGCCATCTTGGCCCTGACCGGGACCCTGTTCACTTC
V gene: TRBV6-1; J gene: TRBJ1-2; D gene: NA; clone size: once; CDR3 protein: CASSEGGGGVGGYTF; CDR3 DNA: TGTGCCAGCAGTGAAGGGGGCGGAGGGGTTGGCGGCTACACCTTC
V gene: TRBV12-5; J gene: TRBJ1-5; D gene: NA; clone size: NA; CDR3 protein: CASGLARDSNQPQHF; CDR3 DNA: TGTGCTAGTGGTCTCGCTCGAGATAGCAATCAGCCCCAGCATTTT
V gene: TRBV30; J gene: TRBJ1-3; D gene: NA; clone size: few; CDR3 protein: CAWGANRYSGNTIYF; CDR3 DNA: TGTGCCTGGGGGGCCAACAGGTACTCTGGAAACACCATATATTTT
V gene: TRBV5-5; J gene: TRBJ2-1; D gene: NA; clone size: NA; CDR3 protein: CASSLAPLASSYNEQFF; CDR3 DNA: TGTGCCAGCAGCTTGGCCCCGCTAGCGAGCTCCTACAATGAGCAGTTCTTC
V gene: TRBV15; J gene: TRBJ1-5; D gene: NA; clone size: NA; CDR3 protein: CATSRDPDSSWPQHF; CDR3 DNA: TGTGCCACCAGCAGAGATCCGGACAGTTCGTGGCCCCAGCATTTT
V gene: TRBV7-2; J gene: TRBJ2-3; D gene: NA; clone size: NA; CDR3 protein: CASSLHGGGVDTQYF; CDR3 DNA: TGTGCCAGCAGCTTACACGGGGGCGGGGTAGATACGCAGTATTTT
V gene: TRBV5-1; J gene: TRBJ2-1; D gene: TRBD2; clone size: NA; CDR3 protein: CASSLTSGGSYNEQFF; CDR3 DNA: TGCGCCAGCAGCTTGACTAGCGGGGGTTCCTACAATGAGCAGTTCTTC
V gene: TRBV11-3; J gene: TRBJ2-4; D gene: TRBD2; clone size: NA; CDR3 protein: CASSPRTSGSYIQYF; CDR3 DNA: TGTGCCAGCAGCCCTCGGACTAGCGGGAGTTACATTCAGTACTTC
V gene: TRBV11-3; J gene: TRBJ2-2; D gene: TRBD1; clone size: few; CDR3 protein: CASSLDSGQGANGELFF; CDR3 DNA: TGTGCCAGCAGCTTAGACAGCGGACAGGGAGCGAACGGGGAGCTGTTTTTT
V gene: TRBV9; J gene: TRBJ1-1; D gene: TRBD1; clone size: NA; CDR3 protein: CASSARTGVGHEAFF; CDR3 DNA: TGTGCCAGCAGCGCGCGAACAGGGGTTGGCCATGAAGCTTTCTTT
V gene: TRBV15; J gene: TRBJ2-1; D gene: NA; clone size: once; CDR3 protein: CATEAPSYNEQFF; CDR3 DNA: TGTGCCACCGAGGCTCCCTCCTACAATGAGCAGTTCTTC
V gene: TRBV19; J gene: TRBJ2-5; D gene: NA; clone size: NA; CDR3 protein: CASSIDGSPDRSPRETQYF; CDR3 DNA: TGTGCCAGTAGTATAGATGGTTCTCCAGACAGGAGCCCCAGGGAGACCCAGTACTTC
V gene: TRBV5-1; J gene: TRBJ2-5; D gene: NA; clone size: NA; CDR3 protein: CASTQNPWGQETQYF; CDR3 DNA: TGCGCCAGCACCCAGAACCCGTGGGGGCAAGAGACCCAGTACTTC
V gene: TRBV7-2; J gene: TRBJ1-6; D gene: NA; clone size: once; CDR3 protein: CASSLASGPGDSPLHF; CDR3 DNA: TGTGCCAGCAGCTTAGCATCGGGGCCCGGGGATTCACCCCTCCACTTT
V gene: TRBV7-2; J gene: TRBJ2-7; D gene: TRBD2; clone size: NA; CDR3 protein: CASSYSGAYEQYF; CDR3 DNA: TGTGCCAGCAGCTACAGCGGGGCCTACGAGCAGTACTTC
V gene: TRBV12-3/TRBV12-4; J gene: TRBJ2-5; D gene: NA; clone size: NA; CDR3 protein: CASSLVFGETQYF; CDR3 DNA: TGTGCCAGCAGTTTAGTCTTCGGGGAGACCCAGTACTTC
V gene: TRBV3-1/TRBV3-2; J gene: TRBJ2-3; D gene: NA; clone size: NA; CDR3 protein: CASSQITLELADTQYF; CDR3 DNA: TGTGCCAGCAGCCAAATAACCCTCGAGCTGGCGGATACGCAGTATTTT
V gene: TRBV30; J gene: TRBJ2-1; D gene: NA; clone size: NA; CDR3 protein: CAWDAYNEQFF; CDR3 DNA: TGTGCCTGGGATGCCTACAATGAGCAGTTCTTC
V gene: TRBV4-1; J gene: TRBJ2-6; D gene: NA; clone size: NA; CDR3 protein: CASSQEGAASSGANVLTF; CDR3 DNA: TGCGCCAGCAGCCAAGAAGGGGCGGCCAGCTCTGGGGCCAACGTCCTGACTTTC
V gene: TRBV6-5; J gene: TRBJ2-7; D gene: NA; clone size: once; CDR3 protein: CASRTRAKQYF; CDR3 DNA: TGTGCCAGCAGGACGAGGGCAAAGCAGTACTTC
V gene: TRBV6-6; J gene: TRBJ1-1; D gene: NA; clone size: NA; CDR3 protein: CASSYLELNTEAFF; CDR3 DNA: TGTGCCAGCAGTTACTTGGAGCTGAACACTGAAGCTTTCTTT
V gene: TRBV19; J gene: TRBJ1-1; D gene: NA; clone size: NA; CDR3 protein: CASSFDIGTEAFF; CDR3 DNA: TGTGCCAGTAGTTTTGACATCGGCACTGAAGCTTTCTTT
V gene: TRBV5-1; J gene: TRBJ2-1; D gene: NA; clone size: NA; CDR3 protein: CASSFEAGSYNEQFF; CDR3 DNA: TGCGCCAGCAGCTTCGAGGCGGGTTCCTACAATGAGCAGTTCTTC
V gene: TRBV7-9; J gene: TRBJ2-1; D gene: TRBD2; clone size: NA; CDR3 protein: CASSLARWLAGMKDEQFF; CDR3 DNA: TGTGCCAGCAGCTTAGCGCGGTGGCTAGCGGGAATGAAGGATGAGCAGTTCTTC
V gene: TRBV7-2; J gene: TRBJ2-7; D gene: NA; clone size: NA; CDR3 protein: CASSLGQDFSYEQYF; CDR3 DNA: TGTGCCAGCAGCTTAGGGCAGGACTTCTCCTACGAGCAGTACTTC
V gene: TRBV11-3; J gene: TRBJ1-1; D gene: NA; clone size: NA; CDR3 protein: CASSLATPEVNTEAFF; CDR3 DNA: TGTGCCAGCAGCTTAGCCACCCCCGAAGTTAACACTGAAGCTTTCTTT
V gene: TRBV19; J gene: TRBJ2-7; D gene: NA; clone size: once; CDR3 protein: CASSISAGLTREQYF; CDR3 DNA: TGTGCCAGTAGTATATCGGCAGGTTTAACTCGCGAGCAGTACTTC
V gene: TRBV6-5; J gene: TRBJ2-7; D gene: TRBD1; clone size: NA; CDR3 protein: CASSWGQGSYEQYF; CDR3 DNA: TGTGCCAGCAGCTGGGGACAGGGCTCCTACGAGCAGTACTTC
V gene: TRBV11-3; J gene: TRBJ2-5; D gene: TRBD1; clone size: NA; CDR3 protein: CASSPGGQQETQYF; CDR3 DNA: TGTGCCAGCAGCCCAGGGGGACAGCAAGAGACCCAGTACTTC
V gene: TRBV28; J gene: TRBJ2-7; D gene: NA; clone size: once; CDR3 protein: CASSLSSSASLEQYF; CDR3 DNA: TGTGCCAGCAGTTTATCCTCCTCGGCGAGTTTAGAGCAGTACTTC
V gene: TRBV24-1; J gene: TRBJ1-2; D gene: NA; clone size: NA; CDR3 protein: CATSEAGTYGYTF; CDR3 DNA: TGTGCCACCAGTGAGGCAGGGACCTATGGCTACACCTTC
V gene: TRBV5-1; J gene: TRBJ2-2; D gene: TRBD1; clone size: NA; CDR3 protein: CASSGQGNTGELFF; CDR3 DNA: TGCGCCAGCAGCGGACAGGGGAACACCGGGGAGCTGTTTTTT
V gene: TRBV7-7; J gene: TRBJ2-1; D gene: NA; clone size: once; CDR3 protein: CASSASVVSNEQFF; CDR3 DNA: TGTGCTAGCAGCGCCTCTGTGGTATCCAATGAGCAGTTCTTC
V gene: TRBV5-4; J gene: TRBJ2-2; D gene: TRBD1; clone size: NA; CDR3 protein: CASSWQGAPPTGELFF; CDR3 DNA: TGTGCCAGCAGCTGGCAGGGGGCACCCCCCACCGGGGAGCTGTTTTTT
V gene: TRBV9; J gene: TRBJ2-1; D gene: TRBD2; clone size: once; CDR3 protein: CASSVAAGGPSEQFF; CDR3 DNA: TGTGCCAGCAGCGTAGCAGCGGGGGGCCCCTCGGAGCAGTTCTTC
V gene: TRBV11-2; J gene: TRBJ2-1; D gene: TRBD2; clone size: NA; CDR3 protein: CASSPDGMAGGKWEFF; CDR3 DNA: TGTGCCAGCAGCCCCGACGGGATGGCGGGAGGGAAGTGGGAGTTCTTC
V gene: TRBV10-3; J gene: TRBJ2-5; D gene: NA; clone size: NA; CDR3 protein: CAIGRAYRGQETQYF; CDR3 DNA: TGTGCCATCGGCCGGGCCTACAGAGGACAAGAGACCCAGTACTTC